This TCR beta chain was recorded in a study of OX40 agonist ivuxolimab in advanced cancers. With regard to the full study: Ivuxolimab, which targeted the costimulatory receptor OX40 (CD134), was an agonistic, fully human IgG2 monoclonal antibody. Prior anti-PD-1, anti-PD-L1 or anti-CTLA-4 therapy was permitted, and 35% to 40% of dose-escalation patients had received checkpoint inhibitors. A male proportion of nearly 85% and a mean age of approximately 62 years, ranging from about 20 to 85, were recorded for the dose-escalation cohort. The monotherapy dose-escalation portion (N of about 52 patients) of the phase I ivuxolimab trial is reported in the paper. Of the roughly 54 patients in dose escalation, approximately 20 had hepatocellular carcinoma, about 15 had melanoma, 9 had renal cell carcinoma and 9 had head and neck cancer. Three dose-escalation patients achieved partial responses, one with hepatocellular carcinoma and two with cutaneous melanoma. Intravenous ivuxolimab was administered to patients every 2 weeks at six dose levels: 0.01, 0.1, 0.3, 1.5, 3 and 10 mg/kg. The purpose of peripheral TCRbeta sequencing was to test whether ivuxolimab changed TCR sequence diversity and led to clonal T-cell expansion. The research as a whole found: At doses from 0.1 to 3.0 mg/kg, clonal expansion was seen in both CD4+ and CD8+ blood T cells between baseline and week 6. After ivuxolimab, CD8+ T cells had more expanded clones than CD4+ T cells on average. Low levels of normalized T-cell clonal expansion were also seen in some patients who did not respond. Antigen specificity was not determined for the clonally expanded peripheral T cells. In the 0.1-3.0 mg/kg groups, partial responders were among the patients with the lowest normalized peripheral clonal expansion, particularly in CD8+ T cells.

In the germline V gene (reference sequence), CDR1 corresponds to LNHDA and CDR2 to SQIVND. The CDR3 covers 16 residues, taking in both the cysteine and the phenylalanine. The kept DNA is CDR3 alone, 48 bases in frame from the first base. Germline trimming amounts to 7 bases on V and 2 bases on J, with 9 as the count of junction bases outside the gene matches. Patients with a history of autoimmune disease or receiving systemic immunosuppression were excluded from the trial. In every dose cohort, peripheral blood was drawn for TCR sequencing at baseline, cycle 4 day 1, and cycle 7 day 1. Samples came from an open-label, multicenter, first-in-human phase I dose-escalation trial of ivuxolimab. Adults with locally advanced or metastatic melanoma, renal cell carcinoma, hepatocellular carcinoma or head and neck squamous cell carcinoma were enrolled in the trial. Before TCR sequencing, CD4+ T cells and CD8+ T cells from peripheral blood were sorted into separate populations.

Regarding this clone: The target of this receptor is not known. No base qualities exist here, and no much larger clone lies one base off it.

Genomic DNA was isolated from the sorted cells so that the TCRbeta CDR3 region could be sequenced. TCRbeta CDR3 regions were sequenced using the immunoSEQ Assay. Here the immuneACCESS table is served through TCRdb, limited to in-frame sequences with V and J called. Missing clones are a known gap in these copies; in checked studies unresolved V genes cover under half, and the rest lacks a known reason. The sample profile shows around 58,000 clones; 84% of them were found once. The ten largest clones represent approximately 30% of the sample. This clonotype originated in an adult with an advanced solid tumor such as melanoma, head and neck, liver or kidney cancer. Sequencing used CD4+ or CD8+ T cells sorted from blood, obtained in a trial of the OX40 agonist ivuxolimab. The chain couples TRBV19 to TRBJ2-3, with 10 middle bases fitting TRBD2. The CDR3 reads CASTQRGGINTDTQYF. The nucleotides are TGTGCCAGTACCCAGCGGGGGGGGATAAACACAGATACGCAGTATTTT.